This TCR beta chain came from a study of cytomegalovirus exposure and HLA in healthy donors. General study points: Reported performance of the classifier showed diagnosis of cytomegalovirus status with high specificity and sensitivity. It was assumed in the presence/absence analyses that sequencing depth was roughly uniform across donors.

Primers: 60 Vbeta forward and 13 Jbeta reverse. Sequencing used immunoSEQ multiplex PCR; TCRdb keeps in-frame clones, though not all of them. Found here are some 70,000 clones; the top ten clones hold 7.5%. Regarding this clone: Antigen specificity is unknown.

Germline CDR1 and CDR2: KGHSH and LQKENI. V shed 3 bases and J shed 5 bases, with 14 bases lying between them. This CDR3 is built from 15 residues. These donors counted as nominally healthy when sampled, but unrecorded immune exposures were likely. This TCR was recovered from a female donor in good health and CMV-seropositive. The chain joins TRBV18 to TRBJ2-1, with unresolved D. Material: PBMCs. The CDR3 DNA follows: TGTGCCAGCTCACCCGACTCCCGTTCTAACAATGAGCAGTTCTTC. Translated: CASSPDSRSNNEQFF. The full variable domain, with the rest looked up from reference TRBV18 and TRBJ2-1, is NAGVMQNPRHLVRRRGQEARLRCSPMKGHSHVYWYRQLPEEGLKFMVYLQKENIIDESGMPKERFSAEFPKEGPSILRIQQVVRGDSAAYFCASSPDSRSNNEQFFGPGTRLTVL.